The present TCR beta chain was sequenced within a study of human thymus T cells. Study-wide results and caveats: Seemingly biased V and J gene usage marked thymic and blood repertoires.

Libraries were prepared by immunoSEQ multiplex PCR; TCRdb keeps only in-frame clonotypes and omits some of them. The table records 35,000 to 55,000 clones, 94% of them present only once. Points on this clone: Its matching antigen is unknown.

Sequencing was done on a sample of blood. The receptor's source is a boy in the first two years of life with a congenital heart defect but otherwise immunologically healthy.

DNA for the CDR3: TGCGCCAGCAGCCAAGAGTCCGTTCGGACTGAAGCTTTCTTT. Protein: CASSQESVRTEAFF. V gene TRBV4-3 combines with J gene TRBJ1-1; D is undetermined. Trimming removed 0 bases from V and 5 bases from J, with 10 bases in between. Germline CDR1 is LGHNA and CDR2 is YSLEER. CDR3 size: 14 residues.